This is a list of T cell receptor beta chains from one sample in a study of naive and memory T cell subsets. MiXCR, applied by TCRdb to the 5' RACE reads, yields one record per CDR3 protein. The sample comprises 55,000 to 65,000 distinct CDR3 sequences, approximately 8.5% of which are singletons, and 15% to 20% rests with the top ten. The source is a female donor in good health. Both conserved end residues are part of each CDR3. The D gene is left open where the match is weak. The size of a clone is reported for some rows only, either as once, few or many, or as a class for expanded clones.

clone_size	j_call	v_call	d_call	cdr3_aa	cdr3_nt
few	TRBJ2-7	TRBV28	TRBD2	CASRPSGNSYEQYF	TGTGCCAGCAGGCCCAGCGGGAACTCCTACGAGCAGTACTTC
few	TRBJ2-3	TRBV20-1	.	CSAYTVGPFYPQADTQYF	TGCAGTGCCTATACCGTTGGGCCCTTTTATCCTCAAGCGGATACGCAGTATTTT
.	TRBJ2-6	TRBV19	TRBD1	CASFPGPGTGRPGANVLTF	TGTGCCAGTTTCCCTGGTCCCGGGACAGGGAGGCCTGGGGCCAACGTCCTGACTTTC
.	TRBJ2-1	TRBV6-6	TRBD1	CASSDPGTGTTNEQFF	TGTGCCAGCAGCGACCCCGGGACAGGTACCACCAATGAGCAGTTCTTC
.	TRBJ2-2	TRBV28	.	CATQSRVTGELFF	TGTGCCACTCAATCCCGGGTCACCGGGGAGCTGTTTTTT
.	TRBJ1-5	TRBV28	.	CASRPSLERNQPQHF	TGTGCCAGCAGACCCTCCCTAGAGCGCAATCAGCCCCAGCATTTT
many	TRBJ1-2	TRBV7-8	.	CASSFMEGGGYTF	TGTGCCAGCAGCTTTATGGAAGGTGGTGGCTACACCTTC
.	TRBJ2-7	TRBV30	TRBD1	CAWTRTGEQYF	TGTGCCTGGACCCGGACAGGCGAGCAGTACTTC
.	TRBJ1-2	TRBV12-3/TRBV12-4	.	CASSFLGIRDYGYTF	TGTGCCAGCAGTTTCTTGGGAATTCGGGACTATGGCTACACCTTC
few	TRBJ2-7	TRBV20-1	.	CSARVTVGSSYEQYF	TGCAGTGCTAGGGTCACGGTGGGCAGCTCCTACGAGCAGTACTTC
many	TRBJ2-6	TRBV10-2	.	CASSETGSSSGANVLTF	TGCGCCAGCAGTGAGACAGGGTCCAGCTCTGGGGCCAACGTCCTGACTTTC
many	TRBJ1-1	TRBV7-9	.	CASSVLGSQNTEAFF	TGTGCCAGCAGCGTTCTAGGCAGTCAGAACACTGAAGCTTTCTTT
few	TRBJ2-3	TRBV27	TRBD2	CASSPGTSGRTDTQYF	TGTGCCAGCAGTCCGGGGACTAGCGGGCGCACAGATACGCAGTATTTT
many	TRBJ2-6	TRBV19	.	CASSIDGSSGANVLTF	TGTGCCAGTAGTATAGATGGGAGCTCTGGGGCCAACGTCCTGACTTTC
.	TRBJ2-1	TRBV18	TRBD2	CASSPFLLAGGTYNEQFF	TGTGCCAGCTCACCATTTTTACTAGCGGGGGGCACCTACAATGAGCAGTTCTTC
few	TRBJ2-3	TRBV6-5	.	CASRTQGRGTDTQYF	TGTGCCAGCAGGACACAGGGACGGGGCACAGATACGCAGTATTTT
.	TRBJ1-5	TRBV28	.	CASSFSGAYNQPQHF	TGTGCCAGCAGTTTTTCAGGGGCCTACAATCAGCCCCAGCATTTT
few	TRBJ1-6	TRBV20-1	.	CSAEEQIYNSPLHF	TGCAGTGCTGAAGAACAGATATATAATTCACCCCTCCACTTT
.	TRBJ2-7	TRBV27	.	CASSIRSSSYEQYF	TGTGCCAGCAGCATACGTTCCAGCTCCTACGAGCAGTACTTC
.	TRBJ1-5	TRBV18	.	CASSYLEGPQHF	TGTGCCAGCTCATACTTAGAAGGGCCCCAGCATTTT
many	TRBJ1-1	TRBV11-3	.	CASSLAGNTEAFF	TGTGCCAGCAGCCTCGCAGGTAACACTGAAGCTTTCTTT
few	TRBJ1-6	TRBV6-1	.	CASSEAQGYNSPLHF	TGTGCCAGCAGTGAAGCCCAGGGATATAATTCACCCCTCCACTTT
few	TRBJ2-7	TRBV4-1	.	CASSPLRGYEQYF	TGCGCCAGCAGTCCCTTACGGGGATACGAGCAGTACTTC
few	TRBJ2-7	TRBV5-4	TRBD2	CASSLPGTSSYEQYF	TGTGCCAGCAGCTTACCCGGGACTAGCTCCTACGAGCAGTACTTC
few	TRBJ1-5	TRBV5-6	.	CASSRGQPYQPQHF	TGTGCCAGCAGCCGTGGACAACCATATCAGCCCCAGCATTTT
many	TRBJ1-1	TRBV12-3/TRBV12-4	.	CASSPGNTEAFF	TGTGCCAGCAGTCCAGGTAACACTGAAGCTTTCTTT
many	TRBJ1-2	TRBV12-3/TRBV12-4	.	CASSFTGGINGYTF	TGTGCCAGCAGTTTCACCGGGGGAATAAATGGCTACACCTTC
many	TRBJ2-7	TRBV29-1	TRBD1	CSARQGPTYEQYF	TGCAGCGCCCGACAGGGACCCACCTACGAGCAGTACTTC
many	TRBJ1-5	TRBV5-5	.	CASSLVTGPNQPQHF	TGTGCCAGCAGCTTGGTGACAGGTCCCAATCAGCCCCAGCATTTT
few	TRBJ2-5	TRBV12-3/TRBV12-4	.	CASRPGRGGETQYF	TGTGCCAGCAGGCCTGGAAGAGGAGGGGAGACCCAGTACTTC
many	TRBJ2-1	TRBV29-1	TRBD2	CSVEGYIHGGGSPYNEQFF	TGCAGCGTTGAAGGTTACATTCATGGGGGGGGATCGCCCTACAATGAGCAGTTCTTC
few	TRBJ1-1	TRBV7-9	.	CASIRSGGAGNTEAFF	TGTGCCAGCATCCGTTCTGGGGGCGCGGGGAACACTGAAGCTTTCTTT
.	TRBJ2-6	TRBV11-2	.	CASSAPGRNSGANVLTF	TGTGCCAGCAGCGCCCCTGGACGTAACTCTGGGGCCAACGTCCTGACTTTC
many	TRBJ1-4	TRBV29-1	TRBD1	CSVGQGDEKLFF	TGCAGCGTTGGACAGGGGGATGAAAAACTGTTTTTT
.	TRBJ2-2	TRBV7-3	TRBD2	CASSPGTSGTYPNTGELFF	TGTGCCAGCAGCCCCGGGACTAGCGGGACCTACCCGAACACCGGGGAGCTGTTTTTT
few	TRBJ2-3	TRBV7-2	.	CASSSFGGAGPTDTQYF	TGTGCCAGCAGCTCGTTTGGAGGGGCGGGGCCCACAGATACGCAGTATTTT
few	TRBJ2-5	TRBV9	TRBD1	CASSVVEGGLETQYF	TGTGCCAGCAGCGTAGTTGAAGGGGGCTTGGAGACCCAGTACTTC
.	TRBJ2-2	TRBV7-2	TRBD2	CASSYFEGGSGELFF	TGTGCCAGCAGCTACTTTGAGGGAGGGTCCGGGGAGCTGTTTTTT
.	TRBJ2-7	TRBV20-1	.	CSARELTGAVEQYF	TGCAGTGCTAGAGAGCTCACAGGCGCCGTGGAGCAGTACTTC